This T cell receptor beta chain was found in a study of blood T cell repertoires in COVID-19. Study-wide context: Acute and convalescent COVID-19 samples came from the United States, Italy and Spain. PBMCs, B-cell-depleted T cells, or T cells provided the cDNA or gDNA that made up the material.

Original handling: Amplifying reference gene primers gave estimates of nucleated cell counts. Using immunoSEQ multiplex PCR, the repertoire was profiled, and TCRdb retains in-frame clones only, with some absent. Clone size and the V and J calls come from that table; the DNA yielded D and trimming. The sample comprises over 130,000 clones, roughly 80% of which are singletons, and 9% to 10% rests with the top ten. V shed 5 bases and J shed 4 bases, with 8 bases lying between them. Germline CDR1 reads LNHDA; CDR2 reads SQIVND (reference sequence). CDR3 length: 12 residues. The specimen sequenced was peripheral blood. This chain connects TRBV19 to TRBJ1-1; D unclear. This sequence was found in a woman aged 45-60 years with active or convalescent COVID-19. This CDR3 reads CASSPQRTEAFF. In DNA form, the CDR3 reads TGTGCCAGTAGTCCCCAGCGCACTGAAGCTTTCTTT.